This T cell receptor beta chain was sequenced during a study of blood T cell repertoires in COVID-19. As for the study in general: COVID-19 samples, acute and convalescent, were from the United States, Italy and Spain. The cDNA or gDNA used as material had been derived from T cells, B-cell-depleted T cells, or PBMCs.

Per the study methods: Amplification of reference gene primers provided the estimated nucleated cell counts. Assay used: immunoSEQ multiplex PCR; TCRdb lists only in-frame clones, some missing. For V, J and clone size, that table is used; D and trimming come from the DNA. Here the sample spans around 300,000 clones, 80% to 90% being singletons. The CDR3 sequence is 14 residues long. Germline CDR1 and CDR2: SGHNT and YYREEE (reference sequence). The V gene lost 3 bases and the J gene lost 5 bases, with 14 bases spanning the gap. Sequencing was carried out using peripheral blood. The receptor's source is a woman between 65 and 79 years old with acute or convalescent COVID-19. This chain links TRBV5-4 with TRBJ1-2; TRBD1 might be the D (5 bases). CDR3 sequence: CASSSRAGTYGYTF. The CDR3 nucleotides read TGTGCCAGCAGCTCCAGGGCAGGTACTTATGGCTACACCTTC.